This T cell receptor (beta chain) stems from a study of tissue T cells after allogeneic stem cell transplantation. Sample share makes this clone large (0.1 to 1%). Antigen unknown. The listed genes are named as in mouse. Study-wide points: Anatomically similar tissues had similar TCR repertoires within each patient.

Data came from immunoSEQ multiplex PCR; TCRdb stores just in-frame clones and leaves some out. The sample holds about 4,200 clones, about 50% seen once. Time point here: mouse harvest day 7 after allogeneic transplant. Mouse grafts combined 10^7 T-cell-depleted bone marrow cells with 10^6 splenic CD5+ T cells. This TCR was sampled from a female BALB/c mouse given C57BL/6 T cells with graft-versus-host disease after an allogeneic hematopoietic cell transplant. What was sequenced was lymph node tissue.

This chain's CDR3 is CASSLWGGNYAEQFF. The CDR3 bases that were read are TGTGCCAGCTCTCTCTGGGGGGGGAACTATGCTGAGCAGTTC. The genes are TRBV12-2 and TRBJ2-1, with 8 bases aligning to TRBD2. The read ends 1 residue before the CDR3 terminus; that terminus is restored from the germline J gene. The CDR3 length is 15 residues. V lost 0 bases, J lost 1 base, and 1 base stayed unmatched. Germline loops: CDR1 SGHLS, CDR2 HYDKME.